The table lists the clone carrying this T cell receptor (beta chain) with a few counts. At the DNA level, this CDR3 is encoded by other sequences in the same sample as well. In the study's own analysis: Reference gene primer amplification gave nucleated cell count estimates. Method: immunoSEQ multiplex PCR; TCRdb's copy keeps in-frame clones and lacks some. The D gene and trimming were derived from the DNA, and the V and J assignments and clone size from that table. The sample carries just over 95,000 clones, around nine tenths recorded once. Germline V gives CDR1 SGHRS, CDR2 YFSETQ. V shed 5 bases and J shed 2 bases, with 10 bases lying between them. The CDR3 length is 13 residues. The data derive from a study of blood T cell repertoires in COVID-19.

This receptor was identified in a man aged 60 to 69 with acute or convalescent COVID-19. The chain employs TRBV5-1 and TRBJ1-1; possibly TRBD1 for D (5 bases). The specimen was peripheral blood. CDR3 DNA: TGCGCCAGCAGTTTCGACAGCAACACTGAAGCTTTCTTT. This codes for CASSFDSNTEAFF.